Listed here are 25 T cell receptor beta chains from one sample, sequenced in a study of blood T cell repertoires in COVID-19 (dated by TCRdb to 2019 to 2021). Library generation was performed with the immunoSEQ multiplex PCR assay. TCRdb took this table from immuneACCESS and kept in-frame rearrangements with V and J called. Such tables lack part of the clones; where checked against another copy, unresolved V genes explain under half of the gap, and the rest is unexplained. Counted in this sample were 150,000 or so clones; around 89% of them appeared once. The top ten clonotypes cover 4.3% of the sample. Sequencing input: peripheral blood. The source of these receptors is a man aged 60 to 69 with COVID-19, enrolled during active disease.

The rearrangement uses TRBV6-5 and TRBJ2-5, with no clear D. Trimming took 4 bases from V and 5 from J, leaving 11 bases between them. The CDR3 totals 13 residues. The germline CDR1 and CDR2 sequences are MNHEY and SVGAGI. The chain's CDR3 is CASSSLSVETQYF. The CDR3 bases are TGTGCCAGCAGTTCGTTGTCAGTGGAGACCCAGTACTTC.

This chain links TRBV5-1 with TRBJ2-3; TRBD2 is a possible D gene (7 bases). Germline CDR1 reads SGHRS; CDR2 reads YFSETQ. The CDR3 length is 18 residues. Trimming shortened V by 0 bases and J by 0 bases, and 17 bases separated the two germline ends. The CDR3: CASSLAPGGPPSTDTQYF. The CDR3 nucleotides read TGCGCCAGCAGCTTGGCCCCGGGGGGCCCTCCTAGCACAGATACGCAGTATTTT.

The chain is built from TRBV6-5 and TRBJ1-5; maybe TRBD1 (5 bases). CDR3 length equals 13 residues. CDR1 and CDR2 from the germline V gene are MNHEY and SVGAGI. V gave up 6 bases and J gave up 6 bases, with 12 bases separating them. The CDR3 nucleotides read TGTGCCAGCAGCGTTAGGGGTCCTCAGCCCCAGCATTTT. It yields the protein CASSVRGPQPQHF.

The CDR3 nucleotides are TGTGCCAGCAGCCAAGTTAGTCAGGGCTCGCTAAACTCTGGAAACACCATATATTTT. Its protein product is CASSQVSQGSLNSGNTIYF. V and J are TRBV4-2 and TRBJ1-3; a possible D gene is TRBD1 (5 bases). CDR1 LGHNA and CDR2 YNFKEQ come from the germline V gene. CDR3 length equals 19 residues. V lost 1 base to trimming and J lost 0 bases, with 19 bases between them.

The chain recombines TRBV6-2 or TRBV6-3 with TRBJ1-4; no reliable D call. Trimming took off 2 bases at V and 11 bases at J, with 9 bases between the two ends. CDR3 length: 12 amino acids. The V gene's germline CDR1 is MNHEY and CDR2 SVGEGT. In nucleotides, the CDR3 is TGTGCCAGCAGTTACCCCCCGCGGAAACTGTTTTTT. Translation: CASSYPPRKLFF.

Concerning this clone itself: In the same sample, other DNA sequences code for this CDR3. The CDR3, as DNA: TGTGCCAGCAGCTTAGGGGGTAGCTCTGGAAACACCATATATTTT. Amino acids: CASSLGGSSGNTIYF. This chain links TRBV5-4 with TRBJ1-3, with D maybe TRBD1 (6 bases). Between the trimmed V and J ends, which lost 2 bases and 0 bases, there was a span of 9 bases. Germline-derived CDR1 and CDR2 are SGHNT and YYREEE (reference sequence). The length of the CDR3 is 15 residues.

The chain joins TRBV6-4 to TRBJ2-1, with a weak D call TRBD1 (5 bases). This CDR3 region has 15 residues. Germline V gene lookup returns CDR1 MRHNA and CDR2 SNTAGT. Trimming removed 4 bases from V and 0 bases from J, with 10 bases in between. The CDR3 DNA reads TGTGCCAGCAGTGGAGAAACAGGCTCCTACAATGAGCAGTTCTTC. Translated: CASSGETGSYNEQFF.

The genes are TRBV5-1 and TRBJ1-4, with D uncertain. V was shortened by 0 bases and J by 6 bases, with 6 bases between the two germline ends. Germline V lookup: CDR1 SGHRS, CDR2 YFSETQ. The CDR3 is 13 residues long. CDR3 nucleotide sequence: TGCGCCAGCAGCTTGGGGTCGGATGAAAAACTGTTTTTT. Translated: CASSLGSDEKLFF.

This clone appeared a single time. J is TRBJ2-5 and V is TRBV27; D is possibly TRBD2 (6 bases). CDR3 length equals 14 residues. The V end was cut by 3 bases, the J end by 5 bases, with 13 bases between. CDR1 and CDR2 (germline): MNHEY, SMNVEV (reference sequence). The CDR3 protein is CASSFGGTGETQYF. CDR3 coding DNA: TGTGCCAGCAGTTTTGGAGGGACGGGGGAGACCCAGTACTTC.

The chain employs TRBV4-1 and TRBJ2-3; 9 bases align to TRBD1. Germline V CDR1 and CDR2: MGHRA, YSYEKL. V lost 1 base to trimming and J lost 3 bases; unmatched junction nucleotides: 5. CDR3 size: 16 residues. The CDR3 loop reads CASSQARDRETDTQYF. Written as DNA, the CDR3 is TGCGCCAGCAGCCAAGCGAGGGACAGGGAAACAGATACGCAGTATTTT.

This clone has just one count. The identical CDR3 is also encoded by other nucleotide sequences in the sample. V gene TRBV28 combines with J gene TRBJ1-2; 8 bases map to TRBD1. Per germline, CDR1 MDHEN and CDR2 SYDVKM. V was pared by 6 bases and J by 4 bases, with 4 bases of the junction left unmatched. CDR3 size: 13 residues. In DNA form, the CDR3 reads TGTGCCAGCAGGACAGGGGCTGTCTATGGCTACACCTTC. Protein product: CASRTGAVYGYTF.

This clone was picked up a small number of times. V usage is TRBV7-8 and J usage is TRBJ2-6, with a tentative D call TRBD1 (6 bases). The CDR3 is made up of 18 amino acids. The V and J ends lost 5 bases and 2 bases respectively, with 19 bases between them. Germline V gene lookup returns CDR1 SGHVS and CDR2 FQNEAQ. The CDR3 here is CASSNYRVLTAGANVLTF. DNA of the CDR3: TGTGCCAGCAGCAACTACAGGGTACTTACGGCTGGGGCCAACGTCCTGACTTTC.

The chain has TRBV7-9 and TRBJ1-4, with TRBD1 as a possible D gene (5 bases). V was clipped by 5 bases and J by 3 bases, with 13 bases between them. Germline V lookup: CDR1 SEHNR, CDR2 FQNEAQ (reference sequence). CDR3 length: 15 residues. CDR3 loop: CASSLSGQSNEKLFF. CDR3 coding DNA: TGTGCCAGCAGCCTGTCAGGGCAGTCTAATGAAAAACTGTTTTTT.

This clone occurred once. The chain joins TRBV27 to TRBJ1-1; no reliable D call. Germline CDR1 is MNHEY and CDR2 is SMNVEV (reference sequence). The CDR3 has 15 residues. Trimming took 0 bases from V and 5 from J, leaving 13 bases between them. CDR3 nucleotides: TGTGCCAGCAGTTTATCGATAATGGCGAGGACTGAAGCTTTCTTT. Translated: CASSLSIMARTEAFF.

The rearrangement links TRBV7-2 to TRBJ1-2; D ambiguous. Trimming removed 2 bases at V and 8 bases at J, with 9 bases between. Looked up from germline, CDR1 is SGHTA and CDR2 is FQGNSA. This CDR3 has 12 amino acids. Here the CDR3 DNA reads TGTGCCAGCAGCTTAACGGAGAGGGGCTACACCTTC. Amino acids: CASSLTERGYTF.

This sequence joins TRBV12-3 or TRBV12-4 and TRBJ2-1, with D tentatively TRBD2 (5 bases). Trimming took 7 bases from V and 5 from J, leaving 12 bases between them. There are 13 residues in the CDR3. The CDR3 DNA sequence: TGTGCCAGCACCCCTTTGAGGGACAATGAGCAGTTCTTC. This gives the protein CASTPLRDNEQFF.

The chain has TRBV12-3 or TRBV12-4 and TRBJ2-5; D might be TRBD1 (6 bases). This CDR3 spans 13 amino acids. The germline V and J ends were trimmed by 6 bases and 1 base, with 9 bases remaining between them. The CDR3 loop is CASRPDSQETQYF. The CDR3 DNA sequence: TGTGCCAGCAGACCGGACAGCCAAGAGACCCAGTACTTC.

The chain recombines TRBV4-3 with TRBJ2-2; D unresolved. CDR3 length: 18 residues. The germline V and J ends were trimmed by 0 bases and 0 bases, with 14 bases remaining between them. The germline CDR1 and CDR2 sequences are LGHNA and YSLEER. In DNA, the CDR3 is TGCGCCAGCAGCCAAGATCGCCGTCAGGCTTCGAACACCGGGGAGCTGTTTTTT. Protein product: CASSQDRRQASNTGELFF.

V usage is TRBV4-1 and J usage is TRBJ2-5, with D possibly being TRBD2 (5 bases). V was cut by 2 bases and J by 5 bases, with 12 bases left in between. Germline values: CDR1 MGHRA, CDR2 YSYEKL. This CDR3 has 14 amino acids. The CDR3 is CASSQTTWEETQYF. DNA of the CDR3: TGCGCCAGCAGCCAAACTACGTGGGAGGAGACCCAGTACTTC.

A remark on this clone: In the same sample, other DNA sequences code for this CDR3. CDR3 loop: CASSPRAGEAFF. The CDR3 DNA reads TGTGCCAGCTCACCACGGGCCGGCGAAGCTTTCTTT. This rearrangement joins TRBV18 to TRBJ1-1, with D uncertain. V lost 1 base to trimming and J lost 8 bases, with 8 bases between them. Germline V gene sequence: CDR1 KGHSH, CDR2 LQKENI. The CDR3 sequence is 12 residues long.

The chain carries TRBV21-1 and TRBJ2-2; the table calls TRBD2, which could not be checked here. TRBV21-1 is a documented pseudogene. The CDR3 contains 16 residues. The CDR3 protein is CASSKAWRRPFGELFF. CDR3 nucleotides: TGTGCCAGCAGCAAAGCGTGGAGACGGCCTTTCGGGGAGCTGTTTTTT.

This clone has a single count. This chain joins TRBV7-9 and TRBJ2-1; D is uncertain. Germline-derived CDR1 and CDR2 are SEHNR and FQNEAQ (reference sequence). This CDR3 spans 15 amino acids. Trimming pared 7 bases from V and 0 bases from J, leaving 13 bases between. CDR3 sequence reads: CASTPGVYSYNEQFF. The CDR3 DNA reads TGTGCCAGCACACCGGGTGTTTACTCCTACAATGAGCAGTTCTTC.

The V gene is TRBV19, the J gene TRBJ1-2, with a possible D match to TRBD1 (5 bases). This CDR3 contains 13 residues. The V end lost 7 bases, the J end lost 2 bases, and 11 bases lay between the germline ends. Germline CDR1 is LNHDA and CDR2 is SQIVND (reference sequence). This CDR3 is CASTTGGNYGYTF. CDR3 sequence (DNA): TGTGCCAGTACCACCGGGGGAAACTATGGCTACACCTTC.

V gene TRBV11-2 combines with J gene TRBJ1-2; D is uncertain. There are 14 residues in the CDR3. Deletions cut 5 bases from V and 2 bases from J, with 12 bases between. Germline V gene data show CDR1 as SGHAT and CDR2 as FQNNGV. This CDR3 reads CASSPPDTNYGYTF. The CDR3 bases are TGTGCCAGCAGCCCCCCCGACACCAACTATGGCTACACCTTC.

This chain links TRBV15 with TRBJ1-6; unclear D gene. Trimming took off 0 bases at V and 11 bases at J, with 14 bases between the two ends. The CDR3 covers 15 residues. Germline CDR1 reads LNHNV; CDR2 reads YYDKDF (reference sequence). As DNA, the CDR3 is TGTGCCACCAGCAGAGATAACCAGGTTTGGCCACCCCTCCACTTT. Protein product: CATSRDNQVWPPLHF.